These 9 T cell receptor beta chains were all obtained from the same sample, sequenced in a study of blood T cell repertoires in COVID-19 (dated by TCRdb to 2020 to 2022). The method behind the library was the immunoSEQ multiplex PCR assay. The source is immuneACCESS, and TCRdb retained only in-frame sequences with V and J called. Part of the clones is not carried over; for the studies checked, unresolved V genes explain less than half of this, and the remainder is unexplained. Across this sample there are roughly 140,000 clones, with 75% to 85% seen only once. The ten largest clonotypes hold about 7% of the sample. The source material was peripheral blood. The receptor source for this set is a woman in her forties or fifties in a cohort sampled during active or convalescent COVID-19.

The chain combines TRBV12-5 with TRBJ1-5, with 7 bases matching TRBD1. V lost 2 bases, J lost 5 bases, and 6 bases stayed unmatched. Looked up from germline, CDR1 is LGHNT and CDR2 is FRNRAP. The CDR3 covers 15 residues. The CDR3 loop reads CASGLQPGQHQPQHF. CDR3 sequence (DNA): TGTGCTAGTGGTTTGCAACCGGGACAGCATCAGCCCCAGCATTTT.

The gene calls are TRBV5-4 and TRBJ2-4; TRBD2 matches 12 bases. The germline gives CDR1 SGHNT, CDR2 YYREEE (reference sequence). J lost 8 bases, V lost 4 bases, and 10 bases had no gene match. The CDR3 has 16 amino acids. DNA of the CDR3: TGTGCCAGCAGCCTGAGGACTAGCGGGGCGACGGACATTCAGTACTTC. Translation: CASSLRTSGATDIQYF.

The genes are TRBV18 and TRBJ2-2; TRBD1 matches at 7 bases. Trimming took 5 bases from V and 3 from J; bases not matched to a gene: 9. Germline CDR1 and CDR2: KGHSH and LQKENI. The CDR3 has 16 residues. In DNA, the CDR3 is TGTGCCAGCTCATCAAACTACAGGGGTGACACCGGGGAGCTGTTTTTT. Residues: CASSSNYRGDTGELFF.

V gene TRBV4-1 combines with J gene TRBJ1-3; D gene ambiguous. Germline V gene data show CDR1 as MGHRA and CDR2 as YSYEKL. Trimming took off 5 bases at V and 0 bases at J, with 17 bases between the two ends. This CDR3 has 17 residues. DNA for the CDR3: TGCGCCAGCAGCGCAAGATGGGGAGGCAGCTCTGGAAACACCATATATTTT. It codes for CASSARWGGSSGNTIYF.

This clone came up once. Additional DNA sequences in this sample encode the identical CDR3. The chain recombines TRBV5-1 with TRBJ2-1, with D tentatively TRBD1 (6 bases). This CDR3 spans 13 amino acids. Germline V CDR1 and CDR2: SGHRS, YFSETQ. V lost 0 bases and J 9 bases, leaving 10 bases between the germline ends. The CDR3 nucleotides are TGCGCCAGCAGCTTGGACAGGGTAGGTGAGCAGTTCTTC. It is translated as CASSLDRVGEQFF.

The CDR3 protein is CASSPNLGQLAEAFF. The CDR3 nucleotides are TGTGCCAGCAGCCCGAACCTGGGACAGCTAGCTGAAGCTTTCTTT. The chain combines TRBV7-9 with TRBJ1-1; 7 positions match TRBD1. The CDR3 contains 15 residues. Trimming took 5 bases from V and 6 from J; bases not matched to a gene: 12. From germline, CDR1 is SEHNR and CDR2 FQNEAQ (reference sequence).

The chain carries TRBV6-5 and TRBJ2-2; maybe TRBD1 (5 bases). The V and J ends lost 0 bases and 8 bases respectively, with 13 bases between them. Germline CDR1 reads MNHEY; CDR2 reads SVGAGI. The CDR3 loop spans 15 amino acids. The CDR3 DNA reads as TGTGCCAGCAGTTACTCGACAGTGTCCACGGGGGAGCTGTTTTTT. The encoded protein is CASSYSTVSTGELFF.

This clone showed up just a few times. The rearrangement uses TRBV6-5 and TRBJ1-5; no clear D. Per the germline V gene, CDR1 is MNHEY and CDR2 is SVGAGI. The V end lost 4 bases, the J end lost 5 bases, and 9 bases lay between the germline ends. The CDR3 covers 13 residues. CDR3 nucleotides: TGTGCCAGCAGTTTCTCCTATGATCAGCCCCAGCATTTT. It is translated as CASSFSYDQPQHF.

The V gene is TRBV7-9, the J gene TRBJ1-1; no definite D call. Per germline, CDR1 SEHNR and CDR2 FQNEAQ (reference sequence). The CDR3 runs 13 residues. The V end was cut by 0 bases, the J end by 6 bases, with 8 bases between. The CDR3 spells CASSLAGRAEAFF. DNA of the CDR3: TGTGCCAGCAGCTTAGCGGGGAGGGCTGAAGCTTTCTTT.